This TCR beta chain derives from a study of OX40 agonist ivuxolimab in advanced cancers. This clone was detected once. Only in-frame clones appear in the TCRdb table, and some are missing; sequencing was by immunoSEQ multiplex PCR. The table shows approximately 82,000 clones, with roughly 85% occurring only once. The sample in question was CD4+ or CD8+ T cells sorted from blood, obtained in a trial of the OX40 agonist ivuxolimab. The source of this sequence is an adult with an advanced solid tumor such as melanoma, head and neck, liver or kidney cancer.

In DNA, the CDR3 is TGTGCCAGCTCGCCGGGACAGTCGTACTATGGCTACACCTTC. This translates into CASSPGQSYYGYTF. This chain uses TRBV18 with TRBJ1-2; 7 bases match TRBD1. J lost 3 bases, V lost 6 bases, and 7 bases had no gene match. The germline V gene has CDR1 KGHSH and CDR2 LQKENI. The CDR3 runs to 14 residues.